This T cell receptor (beta chain) was recorded in a study of T-cell memory formation after mild COVID-19. Study results and caveats: Balance between CD4 and CD8 was seen in clones contracting day 15 to 85, and a CD4+ lean was seen in later expanders.

With respect to this clonotype: Its antigen is unknown.

TCRdb used MiXCR to reprocess the 5' RACE reads, holding one entry per CDR3 protein. Of about 260,000 distinct CDR3 sequences listed, over 15% are singletons. With V trimmed by 10 bases and J by 6 bases, 10 bases remained unmatched. This CDR3 has 13 residues. Germline CDR1 reads WNHNN; CDR2 reads SYGVQD (reference sequence). The specimen was PBMCs or a T cell subset sorted from them (not recorded which). The TCR comes from a man in his late teens or twenties who had mild COVID-19 (a few samples of this study predate the infection). Cell type and time point are not known. This chain links TRBV10-1 with TRBJ2-7, with TRBD1 matching over 9 bases. Written as DNA, the CDR3 is TGCGCCAACCGGGACAGGGATGCTACCGAGCAGTACGTC. Protein sequence: CANRDRDATEQYV.